The 25 T cell receptor beta chains listed next were all sequenced from one sample in a study of T-cell memory formation after mild COVID-19. Each CDR3 protein is one row after TCRdb ran MiXCR on the 5' RACE reads. The profile covers under 200,000 distinct CDR3 sequences, with around a third appearing a single time and about 12% taken by the ten largest. Input material: PBMCs or a T cell subset sorted from them (not recorded which). The receptors were sampled from an adult woman who had mild COVID-19 (a few samples of this study predate the infection). Cell type and time point are not known.

This clonotype occurred a few times. The chain links TRBV12-3 or TRBV12-4 to TRBJ2-5, with TRBD2 as a possible D gene (6 bases). The CDR3 contains 12 residues. The V end lost 8 bases, the J end lost 5 bases, and 12 bases lay between the germline ends. The CDR3 sequence: CASGPREETQYF. The CDR3, as DNA: TGTGCCAGCGGCCCCCGGGAGGAGACCCAGTACTTC.

The sample holds a few counts of this clonotype. This chain joins TRBV5-1 and TRBJ2-1; D ambiguous. The length of the CDR3 is 16 residues. Germline V gene lookup returns CDR1 SGHRS and CDR2 YFSETQ. Trimming took 4 bases from V and 0 from J, leaving 14 bases between them. The CDR3 coding sequence is TGCGCCAGCAGCCCTCCCGAGGTGAGCTCCTACAATGAGCAGTTCTTC. Translating it yields CASSPPEVSSYNEQFF.

This clonotype was found a few times. The genes are TRBV7-6 and TRBJ2-5, with D hard to call. CDR1 is SGHVS and CDR2 is FNYEAQ in the germline V gene. The CDR3 has 13 residues. V was shortened by 2 bases and J by 4 bases, with 8 bases between the two germline ends. This chain's CDR3 is CASSLTTIETQYF. CDR3 nucleotides: TGTGCCAGCAGCTTAACTACAATAGAGACCCAGTACTTC.

A few counts support this clonotype. This chain uses TRBV5-4 with TRBJ2-7; D call uncertain. The CDR3 is 14 residues long. The germline V gene encodes CDR1 SGHNT and CDR2 YYREEE (reference sequence). V lost 4 bases and J 3 bases, leaving 14 bases between the germline ends. The DNA of the CDR3 is TGTGCCAGCAGCATACTGCAAGAAGACTACGAGCAGTACTTC. Translation: CASSILQEDYEQYF.

V is TRBV7-3 and J is TRBJ2-3; the D gene is possibly TRBD2 (5 bases). Germline CDR1 and CDR2: SGHTA and FQGTGA. Trimming removed 0 bases from V and 2 bases from J, with 9 bases in between. This CDR3 spans 15 amino acids. The CDR3 protein is CASSLTLRATDTQYF. The CDR3 nucleotides read TGTGCCAGCAGCTTAACGTTGCGGGCCACAGATACGCAGTATTTT.

The rearrangement joins TRBV3-1 to TRBJ2-3, with TRBD1 identical over 7 bases. V was clipped by 1 base and J by 6 bases; unmatched bases: 13. The CDR3 totals 17 residues. In germline, CDR1 is LGHDT, CDR2 YNNKEL (reference sequence). The CDR3 nucleotides read TGTGCCAGCAGCCAAGCCGGGACAGCGCCCCCGGTGGATACGCAGTATTTT. Its translation: CASSQAGTAPPVDTQYF.

CDR3 sequence (DNA): TGTGCCAGCAGACCTGGGACGCTCCGTAAGCCCACTAATGAAAAACTGTTTTTT. Amino acids: CASRPGTLRKPTNEKLFF. The chain employs TRBV6-5 and TRBJ1-4, with D possibly matching TRBD1 (5 bases). The CDR3 runs 18 residues. V lost 6 bases and J lost 2, with 22 bases in between. Germline V gene lookup returns CDR1 MNHEY and CDR2 SVGAGI.

The chain uses TRBV5-1 and TRBJ2-3; D is uncertain. In germline, CDR1 is SGHRS, CDR2 YFSETQ. V was trimmed by 4 bases and J by 6 bases, leaving 18 bases between them. This CDR3 has 15 amino acids. The CDR3 is CASSLQMSLTDTQYF. CDR3 DNA: TGCGCCAGCAGCCTCCAGATGTCATTAACGGATACGCAGTATTTT. Supplemented by reference TRBV5-1 and TRBJ2-3, the full variable domain reads KAGVTQTPRYLIKTRGQQVTLSCSPISGHRSVSWYQQTPGQGLQFLFEYFSETQRNKGNFPGRFSGRQFSNSRSEMNVSTLELGDSALYLCASSLQMSLTDTQYFGPGTRLTVL.

This clonotype came up a few times. This chain uses TRBV4-1 with TRBJ2-5; D possibly corresponds to TRBD1 (5 bases). Per the germline V gene, CDR1 is MGHRA and CDR2 is YSYEKL. V was shortened by 4 bases and J by 5 bases, with 14 bases between the two germline ends. The CDR3 is made up of 14 amino acids. For the CDR3, the DNA is TGCGCCAGCAGCCCTGGGGCAGTACGGGAGACCCAGTACTTC. Its translation is CASSPGAVRETQYF.

This chain connects TRBV19 to TRBJ1-5; no clear D. V was clipped by 5 bases and J by 0 bases, with 11 bases between them. CDR1 is LNHDA and CDR2 is SQIVND in the germline V gene (reference sequence). The CDR3 extends over 15 amino acids. CDR3 bases: TGTGCCAGTAGTCGGTCGGCTTATAGCAATCAGCCCCAGCATTTT. It encodes CASSRSAYSNQPQHF.

This clonotype came up a few times. The chain carries TRBV9 and TRBJ1-3, with a tentative D call TRBD1 (6 bases). Trimming shortened V by 3 bases and J by 4 bases, and 23 bases separated the two germline ends. The CDR3 sequence is 18 residues long. Per germline, CDR1 SGDLS and CDR2 YYNGEE. This chain's CDR3 is CASSGIPGHLKAGNTIYF. For the CDR3, the DNA is TGTGCCAGCAGCGGTATCCCGGGACACCTCAAGGCGGGAAACACCATATATTTT.

This chain uses TRBV3-1 with TRBJ2-5; 12 positions agree with TRBD2. With V trimmed by 4 bases and J by 2 bases, 2 bases remained unmatched. This CDR3 has 15 residues. Germline V gene sequence: CDR1 LGHDT, CDR2 YNNKEL (reference sequence). The CDR3 reads CASSRTSGVQETQYF. The CDR3 DNA reads TGTGCCAGCAGCCGGACTAGCGGGGTACAAGAGACCCAGTACTTC.

The chain joins TRBV7-6 to TRBJ2-2, with D unresolved. Trimming cost V 1 base and J 8 bases, with 8 bases left between them. Germline CDR1 reads SGHVS; CDR2 reads FNYEAQ. The CDR3 length is 13 residues. Here the CDR3 reads CASSLEGGGELFF. The CDR3 DNA sequence: TGTGCCAGCAGCTTAGAGGGCGGTGGGGAGCTGTTTTTT.

The chain carries TRBV29-1 and TRBJ1-2; 7 bases agree with TRBD1. CDR1 and CDR2 (germline): SQVTM, ANQGSEA. The CDR3 loop spans 10 amino acids. V lost 7 bases and J lost 8; bases outside the gene matches: 4. Here the CDR3 DNA reads TGCAGCGCAGGGGACAGAGGCTACACCTTC. It yields the protein CSAGDRGYTF.

The chain links TRBV15 to TRBJ1-1; D possibly corresponds to TRBD1 (6 bases). Trimming removed 0 bases at V and 6 bases at J, with 8 bases between. Germline loops: CDR1 LNHNV, CDR2 YYDKDF (reference sequence). This CDR3 has 13 amino acids. In nucleotides, the CDR3 is TGTGCCACCAGCAGAGAACAGGGTGCTGAAGCTTTCTTT. Its protein is CATSREQGAEAFF.

This sequence joins TRBV6-2 or TRBV6-3 and TRBJ2-1; perhaps D is TRBD1 or TRBD2 (5 bases each). Germline V gene lookup returns CDR1 MNHEY and CDR2 SVGEGT. V was shortened by 5 bases and J by 1 base, with 15 bases between the two germline ends. The CDR3 loop spans 16 amino acids. CDR3 region: CASSPSGRLSYNEQFF. CDR3 coding DNA: TGTGCCAGCAGTCCCTCGGGACGGTTATCCTACAATGAGCAGTTCTTC.

This clonotype was found once. This sequence joins TRBV11-3 and TRBJ2-3; TRBD1 is a possible D gene (5 bases). The CDR3 totals 12 residues. In germline, CDR1 is SGHNT, CDR2 YENEEA. Trimming removed 6 bases at V and 4 bases at J, with 8 bases between. This CDR3 is CASSDSADTQYF. The CDR3, as DNA: TGTGCCAGCAGTGACAGTGCAGATACGCAGTATTTT.

This clonotype was seen a few times. V and J are TRBV7-2 and TRBJ2-7; 8 bases are shared with TRBD2. Germline lookup yields CDR1 SGHTA and CDR2 FQGNSA. The trim removed 5 bases at V and 4 bases at J, leaving 4 bases unmatched. The CDR3 runs 13 residues. CDR3 in DNA: TGTGCCAGCAGCGGTATAGCGGGATACGAGCAGTACTTC. This gives the protein CASSGIAGYEQYF. Drawing the rest from reference TRBV7-2 and TRBJ2-7, the complete variable domain is GAGVSQSPSNKVTEKGKDVELRCDPISGHTALYWYRQSLGQGLEFLIYFQGNSAPDKSGLPSDRFSAERTGGSVSTLTIQRTQQEDSAVYLCASSGIAGYEQYFGPGTRLTVT.

This clonotype has a handful of counts. This sequence joins TRBV20-1 and TRBJ1-1, with D maybe TRBD1 (6 bases). V gave up 3 bases and J gave up 2 bases, with 16 bases separating them. The CDR3 has 15 amino acids. Germline assignment: CDR1 DFQATT and CDR2 SNEGSKA (reference sequence). The CDR3 DNA follows: TGCAGTGCTAGGGACAGTCGGGGGGACAACACTGAAGCTTTCTTT. Protein product: CSARDSRGDNTEAFF.

The rearrangement joins TRBV7-3 to TRBJ1-1; possible D gene TRBD1, 5 bases. This CDR3 is built from 14 residues. The V and J ends lost 2 bases and 6 bases respectively, with 13 bases between them. CDR1 is SGHTA and CDR2 is FQGTGA in the germline V gene. CDR3 DNA sequence: TGTGCCAGCAGCTTATATAGGACGACAGCTGAAGCTTTCTTT. Protein product: CASSLYRTTAEAFF.

The chain employs TRBV2 and TRBJ2-2, with D possibly matching TRBD2 (6 bases). The CDR3 has 12 residues. Deletions cut 3 bases from V and 10 bases from J, with 9 bases between. Germline assignment: CDR1 SNHLY and CDR2 FYNNEI. The CDR3 DNA sequence: TGTGCCAGCAGTGACGGCGGGGCGGAGCTGTTTTTT. It encodes CASSDGGAELFF.

This clonotype appeared once. The chain is built from TRBV24-1 and TRBJ2-5; D perhaps matches TRBD2 (5 bases). From germline, CDR1 is KGHDR and CDR2 SFDVKD. The V end was cut by 12 bases, the J end by 8 bases, with 21 bases between. This CDR3 is built from 13 residues. CDR3 in DNA: TGTGCCTCCGCAACGACGGTGAGCGGAACCCAGTACTTC. It encodes CASATTVSGTQYF.

The table lists this clonotype with a few counts. CDR3 DNA: TGTGCCAGCAGTTTAGGAACAGACTATGGCTACACCTTC. Protein: CASSLGTDYGYTF. This sequence joins TRBV12-3 or TRBV12-4 and TRBJ1-2; D not resolved. This CDR3 has 13 amino acids. V lost 1 base, J lost 3 bases, and 6 bases lay in between.

The gene calls are TRBV7-3 and TRBJ1-1, with no clear D. V was trimmed by 1 base and J by 3 bases, leaving 6 bases between them. CDR3 length equals 13 residues. CDR1 SGHTA and CDR2 FQGTGA come from the germline V gene. The chain's CDR3 is CASSLSQYTEAFF. The CDR3 DNA sequence: TGTGCCAGCAGCTTAAGTCAGTACACTGAAGCTTTCTTT.

This clonotype has at least ten counts. The V and J genes are TRBV13 and TRBJ1-1, with TRBD1 as a possible D gene (5 bases). This CDR3 contains 12 residues. Germline-derived CDR1 and CDR2 are PRHDT and FYEKMQ (reference sequence). V was shortened by 5 bases and J by 11 bases, with 15 bases between the two germline ends. CDR3 DNA sequence: TGTGCCAGCAGCCTATCAGGGACCGGTGCTTTCTTT. This translates into CASSLSGTGAFF.